What follows are 31 T cell receptor beta chains derived from one specimen sequenced in a study of cytomegalovirus exposure and HLA in healthy donors. The PCR made use of 60 Vbeta and 13 Jbeta primers. Assay: immunoSEQ multiplex PCR; the TCRdb copy retains only in-frame clones and omits some. The sample lists some 120,000 clones, 9% to 10% occurring once. The specimen sequenced was PBMCs. Every receptor here comes from a man in his thirties or forties in good health and CMV-seronegative.

The chain joins TRBV15 to TRBJ2-7; a weak D match, TRBD1 (6 bases). The CDR3 extends over 17 amino acids. V was trimmed by 5 bases and J by 4 bases, leaving 24 bases between them. CDR1 and CDR2 from the germline V gene are LNHNV and YYDKDF (reference sequence). CDR3 nucleotide sequence: TGTGCCACCAGCGACTCGTCTTGGGGACACCTGCAATACGAGCAGTACTTC. Protein sequence: CATSDSSWGHLQYEQYF.

This clone has just a few counts. The V gene is TRBV30, the J gene TRBJ1-1, with 10 bases lining up with TRBD1. CDR1 GTSNPN and CDR2 SVGIG come from the germline V gene (reference sequence). The V segment lost 6 bases and the J segment 6 bases; nucleotides outside the gene matches: 4. The CDR3 totals 12 residues. CDR3 nucleotide sequence: TGTGCCTGTGACAGGGGGCTGGCTGAAGCTTTCTTT. It translates to CACDRGLAEAFF.

This clone was counted between two and nine times. CDR3: CASSSRQGHGYTF. Here the CDR3 DNA reads TGTGCCAGTAGTTCCAGACAGGGTCATGGCTACACCTTC. The chain carries TRBV19 and TRBJ1-2; TRBD1 matches 7 bases. The CDR3 has 13 residues. The germline CDR1 and CDR2 sequences are LNHDA and SQIVND (reference sequence). Germline trimming cut 5 bases from V and 6 bases from J; bases unmatched to any gene: 6.

This clone was counted between two and nine times. The chain carries TRBV2 and TRBJ1-1; D call uncertain. Looked up from germline, CDR1 is SNHLY and CDR2 is FYNNEI. The CDR3 runs 11 residues. The V end was cut by 7 bases, the J end by 7 bases, with 10 bases between. CDR3 in DNA: TGTGCCAGCACCAGGATATTTGAAGCTTTCTTT. This codes for CASTRIFEAFF.

This clone was found a few times. In DNA, the CDR3 is TGTGCCAGTAGTCTGGGACTCATGTCGATCTATGGCTACACCTTC. It codes for CASSLGLMSIYGYTF. This chain links TRBV19 with TRBJ1-2; tentative D call: TRBD1 (5 bases). Germline CDR1 LNHDA, CDR2 SQIVND (reference sequence). The V and J ends lost 5 bases and 4 bases respectively, with 17 bases between them. The CDR3 covers 15 residues. Together with reference TRBV19 and TRBJ1-2, the CDR3 gives the full variable domain: DGGITQSPKYLFRKEGQNVTLSCEQNLNHDAMYWYRQDPGQGLRLIYYSQIVNDFQKGDIAEGYSVSREKKESFPLTVTSAQKNPTAFYLCASSLGLMSIYGYTFGSGTRLTVV.

The genes are TRBV9 and TRBJ2-5; TRBD1 matches at 9 bases. CDR1 is SGDLS, CDR2 YYNGEE, per germline. The CDR3 length is 15 residues. The V gene end was trimmed by 4 bases and the J gene end by 7 bases; junction bases not matched to a gene: 11. The CDR3 DNA sequence: TGTGCCAGCAGCTCACGGACAGGGGACACCGGGACCCAGTACTTC. Translated, it gives CASSSRTGDTGTQYF. The full variable domain, with the rest looked up from reference TRBV9 and TRBJ2-5, is DSGVTQTPKHLITATGQRVTLRCSPRSGDLSVYWYQQSLDQGLQFLIQYYNGEERAKGNILERFSAQQFPDLHSELNLSSLELGDSALYFCASSSRTGDTGTQYFGPGTRLLVL.

DNA for the CDR3: TGTGCCACCAGCAGATACGAGACAGGCAATCAGCCCCAGCATTTT. It codes for CATSRYETGNQPQHF. The chain uses TRBV15 and TRBJ1-5; D is perhaps TRBD1 (5 bases). From germline, CDR1 is LNHNV and CDR2 YYDKDF (reference sequence). The CDR3 length is 15 residues. V lost 2 bases to trimming and J lost 2 bases, with 10 bases between them.

The CDR3: CASSPSASTDTQYF. DNA for the CDR3: TGTGCCAGTAGTCCTAGCGCGAGCACAGATACGCAGTATTTT. The chain has TRBV19 and TRBJ2-3; a weak D match, TRBD2 (6 bases). Germline V CDR1 and CDR2: LNHDA, SQIVND (reference sequence). Trimming left V 5 bases short and J 0 bases short, with 9 bases between. The CDR3 loop spans 14 amino acids. Variable domain in full (rest from reference TRBV19 and TRBJ2-3): DGGITQSPKYLFRKEGQNVTLSCEQNLNHDAMYWYRQDPGQGLRLIYYSQIVNDFQKGDIAEGYSVSREKKESFPLTVTSAQKNPTAFYLCASSPSASTDTQYFGPGTRLTVL.

A few counts support this clone. The CDR3 bases are TGTGCCAGCAGCCGGGGAGGTAGGAGCGGGGGACTTTCCTACAATGAGCAGTTCTTC. Protein product: CASSRGGRSGGLSYNEQFF. The chain couples TRBV5-4 to TRBJ2-1; 8 nucleotides agree with TRBD2. The CDR3 sequence is 19 residues long. The V segment lost 4 bases and the J segment 1 base; nucleotides outside the gene matches: 16. The germline gives CDR1 SGHNT, CDR2 YYREEE (reference sequence).

A few counts support this clone. The chain employs TRBV18 and TRBJ2-1; the D gene is possibly TRBD2 (7 bases). Germline V gene data show CDR1 as KGHSH and CDR2 as LQKENI. V was shortened by 4 bases and J by 3 bases, with 13 bases between the two germline ends. The CDR3 runs 15 residues. For the CDR3, the DNA is TGTGCCAGCTCACAACAGGGCGGGGGCTACAATGAGCAGTTCTTC. The encoded protein is CASSQQGGGYNEQFF.

This clone was found a few times. The chain couples TRBV5-6 to TRBJ2-7, with 9 bases matching TRBD1. The CDR3 sequence is 14 residues long. The V gene's germline CDR1 is SGHDT and CDR2 YYEEEE. The V gene end was trimmed by 0 bases and the J gene end by 6 bases; junction bases not matched to a gene: 4. The DNA of the CDR3 is TGTGCCAGCAGCTTGGCACAGGGGGCGCGCGAGCAGTACTTC. Translation: CASSLAQGAREQYF.

In this sample, this clone turned up a few times. The chain employs TRBV4-3 and TRBJ1-1, with TRBD1 matching 7 bases. This CDR3 is built from 13 residues. Looked up from germline, CDR1 is LGHNA and CDR2 is YSLEER. V was pared by 3 bases and J by 5 bases, with 3 bases of the junction left unmatched. CDR3 DNA sequence: TGCGCCAGCAGCCACGACAGGGTGACTGAAGCTTTCTTT. Translated: CASSHDRVTEAFF.

The chain has TRBV4-1 and TRBJ1-1, with TRBD1 matching 7 bases. The CDR3 spans 16 residues. Germline V lookup: CDR1 MGHRA, CDR2 YSYEKL. V lost 3 bases to trimming and J lost 0 bases; unmatched junction nucleotides: 7. CDR3 sequence reads: CASSQPQGGVNTEAFF. For the CDR3, the DNA is TGCGCCAGCAGCCAGCCTCAGGGGGGCGTGAACACTGAAGCTTTCTTT.

The chain employs TRBV27 and TRBJ2-7; TRBD1 aligns across 9 bases. The V gene end was trimmed by 6 bases and the J gene end by 1 base; junction bases not matched to a gene: 7. This CDR3 has 15 amino acids. The germline CDR1 and CDR2 sequences are MNHEY and SMNVEV (reference sequence). The CDR3 here is CASRTPGQGSYEQYF. The CDR3 coding sequence is TGTGCCAGCAGGACTCCGGGACAGGGTTCCTACGAGCAGTACTTC.

This clone has only a few counts. The rearrangement joins TRBV11-2 to TRBJ2-1; 9 nucleotides match TRBD2. Looked up from germline, CDR1 is SGHAT and CDR2 is FQNNGV. The CDR3 sequence is 16 residues long. With 2 bases clipped from V and 5 bases from J, the junction kept 7 bases outside the gene matches. The CDR3 here is CASSLKQREVNNEQFF. The CDR3 DNA follows: TGTGCCAGCAGCTTAAAACAGCGGGAGGTCAACAATGAGCAGTTCTTC.

The chain carries TRBV2 and TRBJ2-1; D unclear. This CDR3 region has 15 residues. From germline, CDR1 is SNHLY and CDR2 FYNNEI. V lost 0 bases, J lost 0 bases, and 6 bases lay in between. The CDR3 region has the DNA TGTGCCAGCAGTGAAGCCCGTAGCTCCTACAATGAGCAGTTCTTC. Protein product: CASSEARSSYNEQFF.

This clone was seen a handful of times. The chain couples TRBV4-3 to TRBJ1-5, with 8 bases matching TRBD1. Unmatched junction bases numbered 14, after V lost 1 base and J lost 6 bases. Germline-derived CDR1 and CDR2 are LGHNA and YSLEER. The CDR3 has 18 amino acids. The CDR3 is CASSQVSQGAMDFQPQHF. The CDR3 DNA sequence: TGCGCCAGCAGCCAAGTGTCGCAGGGGGCAATGGATTTTCAGCCCCAGCATTTT.

J is TRBJ1-4 and V is TRBV6-6; D is unresolved. CDR1 and CDR2 from the germline V gene are MNHNY and SVGAGI (reference sequence). The CDR3 runs 15 residues. Deletions cut 6 bases from V and 3 bases from J, with 14 bases between. The CDR3 DNA reads TGTGCCAGCAGCCCACGGGTTCAGTCTAATGAAAAACTGTTTTTT. Translated, it gives CASSPRVQSNEKLFF.

The chain combines TRBV2 with TRBJ1-1; TRBD1 agrees at 8 bases. In germline, CDR1 is SNHLY, CDR2 FYNNEI. The CDR3 extends over 13 amino acids. The V gene end was trimmed by 4 bases and the J gene end by 7 bases; junction bases not matched to a gene: 5. CDR3 sequence reads: CASSVQGADEAFF. The CDR3 DNA sequence: TGTGCCAGCAGTGTTCAGGGGGCAGATGAAGCTTTCTTT.

This clone was recorded a few times. The CDR3 loop reads CASSLGPSNQPQHF. CDR3 nucleotide sequence: TGTGCCAGCAGTTTAGGGCCCAGCAATCAGCCCCAGCATTTT. The chain links TRBV27 to TRBJ1-5; D not resolved. V lost 2 bases to trimming and J lost 1 base, with 6 bases between them. This CDR3 comprises 14 residues. The germline CDR1 and CDR2 sequences are MNHEY and SMNVEV (reference sequence).

The CDR3 protein is CASSLTRTGTEAFF. Here the CDR3 DNA reads TGTGCCAGCAGCTTAACAAGGACAGGGACTGAAGCTTTCTTT. V gene TRBV7-9 combines with J gene TRBJ1-1; 8 nucleotides agree with TRBD1. The V and J ends lost 2 bases and 5 bases, in that order; junction bases with no gene match: 4. The CDR3 covers 14 residues. Germline values: CDR1 SEHNR, CDR2 FQNEAQ (reference sequence).

The chain links TRBV25-1 to TRBJ1-5, with 9 bases lining up with TRBD1. Germline V lookup: CDR1 MGHDK, CDR2 SYGVNS. V lost 2 bases to trimming and J lost 9 bases; unmatched junction nucleotides: 2. The CDR3 sequence is 13 residues long. CDR3: CASSEKTGGPQHF. The DNA for the CDR3 is TGTGCCAGCAGTGAAAAGACAGGGGGGCCCCAGCATTTT.

This clone was observed a handful of times. The chain combines TRBV4-3 with TRBJ2-3; D call uncertain. The CDR3 is made up of 13 amino acids. V lost 2 bases and J 1 base, leaving 4 bases between the germline ends. In germline, CDR1 is LGHNA, CDR2 YSLEER. CDR3 residues: CASSQRGTDTQYF. The CDR3 DNA sequence: TGCGCCAGCAGCCAACGGGGCACAGATACGCAGTATTTT.

Only a few counts were recorded for this clone. The chain combines TRBV5-1 with TRBJ2-7, with 8 bases lining up with TRBD1. The germline V gene has CDR1 SGHRS and CDR2 YFSETQ. The CDR3 has 16 amino acids. V was clipped by 2 bases and J by 2 bases; unmatched bases: 9. The CDR3 coding sequence is TGCGCCAGCAGCTTAAGCTGGACAGGGATAACCTACGAGCAGTACTTC. This gives the protein CASSLSWTGITYEQYF. Drawing the rest from reference TRBV5-1 and TRBJ2-7, the complete variable domain is KAGVTQTPRYLIKTRGQQVTLSCSPISGHRSVSWYQQTPGQGLQFLFEYFSETQRNKGNFPGRFSGRQFSNSRSEMNVSTLELGDSALYLCASSLSWTGITYEQYFGPGTRLTVT.

This chain links TRBV9 with TRBJ2-7; maybe TRBD1 (6 bases). The germline V gene has CDR1 SGDLS and CDR2 YYNGEE. V was trimmed by 0 bases and J by 5 bases, leaving 12 bases between them. This CDR3 has 14 amino acids. DNA for the CDR3: TGTGCCAGCAGCGTAGGGGGGCTCCCGGACGAGCAGTACTTC. Amino acids: CASSVGGLPDEQYF.

This sequence joins TRBV7-2 and TRBJ1-1, with a possible D match to TRBD1 (5 bases). Trimming removed 5 bases at V and 5 bases at J, with 18 bases between. CDR3 length equals 15 residues. Germline V lookup: CDR1 SGHTA, CDR2 FQGNSA. This chain's CDR3 is CASSRTWGMETEAFF. The CDR3 DNA reads TGTGCCAGCAGCCGGACATGGGGAATGGAAACTGAAGCTTTCTTT.

This clone appeared a few times. The chain is built from TRBV5-1 and TRBJ2-1; 9 nucleotides match TRBD1. The CDR3 loop spans 15 amino acids. CDR1 SGHRS and CDR2 YFSETQ come from the germline V gene. With 6 bases clipped from V and 3 bases from J, the junction kept 7 bases outside the gene matches. The CDR3 region is CASTPGQGYYNEQFF. As DNA, the CDR3 is TGCGCCAGCACGCCGGGACAGGGTTACTACAATGAGCAGTTCTTC.

This clone was observed a handful of times. CDR3 residues: CASSLVLAAISYEQYF. The CDR3, as DNA: TGTGCCAGCAGCTTAGTACTAGCTGCTATCTCCTACGAGCAGTACTTC. This rearrangement joins TRBV7-8 to TRBJ2-7, with D perhaps matching TRBD2 (6 bases). The CDR3 is made up of 16 amino acids. V was trimmed by 1 base and J by 0 bases, leaving 13 bases between them. Germline assignment: CDR1 SGHVS and CDR2 FQNEAQ.

The table lists this clone with a few counts. CDR3 region: CASSEPPGDHSYEQYF. For the CDR3, the DNA is TGTGCCAGCAGTGAACCGCCAGGGGACCATTCCTACGAGCAGTACTTC. The chain joins TRBV2 to TRBJ2-7; TRBD1 is a possible D gene (6 bases). Germline-derived CDR1 and CDR2 are SNHLY and FYNNEI. CDR3 length equals 16 residues. The V and J ends lost 2 bases and 1 base respectively, with 15 bases between them.

This clone has just a few counts. The gene calls are TRBV6-6 and TRBJ2-1; 7 nucleotides agree with TRBD2. The CDR3 extends over 15 amino acids. V was pared by 3 bases and J by 4 bases, with 6 bases of the junction left unmatched. The germline CDR1 and CDR2 sequences are MNHNY and SVGAGI (reference sequence). CDR3 residues: CASSYPGSGYNEQFF. Written as DNA, the CDR3 is TGTGCCAGCAGTTATCCGGGTAGCGGGTACAATGAGCAGTTCTTC.

The V call is TRBV9, the J call TRBJ2-2; TRBD1 matches 7 bases. This CDR3 is built from 15 residues. V gave up 4 bases and J gave up 0 bases; unmatched junction bases: 3. From germline, CDR1 is SGDLS and CDR2 YYNGEE. The CDR3: CASSPGTANTGELFF. The CDR3 DNA follows: TGTGCCAGCAGCCCAGGGACAGCGAACACCGGGGAGCTGTTTTTT. The full variable domain, completed using reference TRBV9 and TRBJ2-2, is DSGVTQTPKHLITATGQRVTLRCSPRSGDLSVYWYQQSLDQGLQFLIQYYNGEERAKGNILERFSAQQFPDLHSELNLSSLELGDSALYFCASSPGTANTGELFFGEGSRLTVL.